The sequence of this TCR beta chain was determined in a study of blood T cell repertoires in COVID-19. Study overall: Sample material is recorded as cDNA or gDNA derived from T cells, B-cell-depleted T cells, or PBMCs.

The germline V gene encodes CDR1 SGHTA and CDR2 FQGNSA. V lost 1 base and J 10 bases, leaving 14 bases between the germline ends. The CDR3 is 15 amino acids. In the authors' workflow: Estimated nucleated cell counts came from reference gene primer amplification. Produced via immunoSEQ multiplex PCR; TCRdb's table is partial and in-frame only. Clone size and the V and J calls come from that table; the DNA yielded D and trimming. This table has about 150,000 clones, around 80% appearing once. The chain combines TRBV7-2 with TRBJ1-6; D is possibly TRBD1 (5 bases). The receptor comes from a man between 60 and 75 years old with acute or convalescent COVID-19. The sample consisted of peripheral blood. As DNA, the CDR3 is TGTGCCAGCAGCTTAGGTCGGGGGATCGGGTCACCCCTCCACTTT. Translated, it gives CASSLGRGIGSPLHF.